This T cell receptor (beta chain) derives from a study of cytomegalovirus exposure and HLA in healthy donors. Primers included in the PCR were 60 Vbeta and 13 Jbeta primers. Assay: immunoSEQ multiplex PCR; the TCRdb copy retains only in-frame clones and omits some. The sample consists of 150,000 to 200,000 clones, roughly 80% of them appearing once. Points on this clone: What it binds is not known.

Broader study findings: Some V segments (TRBV6-2 and TRBV6-3 among them) were excluded as indistinguishable. Data from an earlier analysis indicated that most TCR beta V segments were productive either about 90% or about 30% of the time.

This CDR3 region has 15 residues. Looked up from germline, CDR1 is SGHRS and CDR2 is YFSETQ. The J segment lost 4 bases and the V segment lost 5 bases, leaving 11 bases of the junction unmatched. The receptor was derived from a male donor in good health and CMV-seropositive. The sequencing input was PBMCs. This chain uses TRBV5-1 with TRBJ1-1; TRBD1 matches 7 bases. This chain's CDR3 is CASSYQDRSGTEAFF. The CDR3 coding sequence is TGCGCCAGCAGTTATCAGGACAGGTCGGGCACTGAAGCTTTCTTT.